This T cell receptor (beta chain) was sequenced for a study of T cell repertoires in cytomegalovirus infection. For the study at large: CMV epitopes that were recently identified and HLA-C-restricted were used alongside well-studied HLA-B-restricted ones. Indications came from public TCR beta signatures; they pointed to CMV infection and to a matching HLA type.

TCRdb re-analysed the reads in MiXCR, keeping a single row per CDR3 protein. The table has roughly 800,000 distinct CDR3 sequences, just under 30% seen once. Trimming took 5 bases from V and 4 from J, leaving 9 bases between them. The CDR3 is 14 residues long. The germline gives CDR1 PRHDT, CDR2 FYEKMQ (reference sequence). Study-level points and caveats: HLA-C-restricted, CMV-specific TCR beta clonotypes were dominant ex vivo. Identification of carriers of CMV plus the relevant HLA was achieved through cumulative public TCR beta family frequency.

Details on this clonotype: The target antigen is unknown.

This chain uses TRBV13 with TRBJ1-6; D is unresolved. This receptor was identified in a human donor in good health (CMV status not recorded). Some clones in this sample may be carry-over from other donors' samples. The source was cultured CD8+ T cells from PBMCs, collected from culture after CMV antigen stimulation. CDR3 sequence: CASSQGPYNSPLHF. CDR3 bases: TGTGCCAGCAGCCAAGGGCCATATAATTCACCCCTCCACTTT.